The source of this T cell receptor (beta chain) is a study of blood T cells in healthy people across ages. Across the study: Researchers report that template switching captured about one barcoded beta molecule per two T cells. Study conclusions and caveats: Older age went with lower TCR beta diversity per million T cells, in a roughly linear way. Estimates of total diversity, which came from one million sequenced T cells, were considered to be underestimates.

Together with a sample-barcoded 5' primer, a J-beta primer mix was included in a second PCR lasting about 7 to 11 cycles. TCRdb re-analysed the 5' RACE reads in MiXCR, keeping a single row per CDR3 protein. This sample carries roughly 900,000 distinct CDR3 sequences, 25% to 35% of them seen once, and the ten largest clones take roughly 17%. There were healthy Caucasian individuals from Russia, aged about 6 to 100, serving as donors. This clonotype was seen a few times. Its antigen is as yet unknown. CDR1 SGHAT and CDR2 FQNNGV come from the germline V gene. V lost 5 bases, J lost 3 bases, and 7 bases stayed unmatched. There are 16 residues in the CDR3.

What was sequenced was blood. The V gene is TRBV11-2, the J gene TRBJ2-7; TRBD2 matches 13 bases. The source of this sequence is a woman at least 80 years old in good health. The CDR3 region is CASSKGLAGTRYEQYF. CDR3 bases: TGTGCCAGCAGCAAGGGACTAGCGGGGACCCGCTACGAGCAGTACTTC.